This paragraph covers one TCR beta chain sequence. The data derive from a study of Ad26.COV2.S vaccination and SARS-CoV-2 variants. Study information: Once or twice, 56 days apart, Ad26.COV2.S was delivered intramuscularly.

Clones were sequenced by immunoSEQ multiplex PCR, and TCRdb holds only the in-frame ones, with some missing. The sample lists hundreds of thousands of clones; 70% to 90% were seen once. Treatment described: roughly 20 received Ad26.COV2.S at low or high dose, single or two shots; about 5 received placebo; per-sample allocation not given. Sampling happened 63 days after the first vaccine or placebo injection. The source was peripheral blood, collected in a trial of Ad26.COV2.S vaccine versus placebo. This TCR was recovered from a person aged 18-65 years who received the Ad26.COV2.S COVID-19 vaccine or a placebo.

For the CDR3, the DNA is TGTGCCAGCAGTTTTGGTCGGGATACGCAGTATTTT. Translating gives CASSFGRDTQYF. The rearrangement links TRBV12-3 or TRBV12-4 to TRBJ2-3; D uncertain. This CDR3 spans 12 amino acids. V was pared by 3 bases and J by 6 bases, with 7 bases between.